This TCR beta chain was retrieved from a study of PD-1 blockade in classical Hodgkin lymphoma. Every patient relapsed after autologous stem cell transplantation, and brentuximab vedotin exposure varied. Best outcomes ranged across complete response, partial response and progressive disease. The CDR3 totals 16 residues. Study-wide results and caveats: Complete responders matched newly diagnosed patients in baseline diversity.

Of note for this clone: Antigen specificity is unknown.

Only in-frame clones appear in the TCRdb table, and some are missing; sequencing was by immunoSEQ multiplex PCR. The profile covers under 15,000 clones, with more than 90% appearing a single time and 10% taken by the ten largest. The sequences come from peripheral blood mononuclear cells (PBMCs), collected at baseline. The chain employs TRBV21-1 and TRBJ1-5. TRBV21-1 is a pseudogene locus. The receptor was derived from a human donor with classical Hodgkin lymphoma. The CDR3 bases are TGTGCCAGCAGCCGGAGGGTAGGGGAACGCAATCAGCCCCAGCATTTT. Residues: CASSRRVGERNQPQHF.